These 17 T cell receptor beta chains were sequenced from one sample in a study of blood T cells in healthy people across ages. Primers used in a second PCR of roughly 6 to 11 cycles were a sample-barcoded 5' primer and a J-beta primer mix. Each CDR3 protein gets one entry after TCRdb re-called the 5' RACE reads with MiXCR. The sample gives more than 900,000 distinct CDR3 sequences, about 29% of which show up once; roughly 10% is in the top ten. This sample was also put to use in a study of T cells of mothers and their children.

Sequencing was carried out using blood. All receptors derive from a woman aged 40 to 55 in good health.

This chain connects TRBV7-2 to TRBJ1-2, with D unclear. Trimming took off 1 base at V and 2 bases at J, with 11 bases between the two ends. CDR3 size: 15 residues. From germline, CDR1 is SGHTA and CDR2 FQGNSA. As DNA, the CDR3 is TGTGCCAGCAGCTTAGAGGTTGGAAAGAACTATGGCTACACCTTC. Protein: CASSLEVGKNYGYTF.

This clonotype was recorded many times. The CDR3 DNA follows: TGTGCCAGCAGTGAAGGCGGGACTTTCGGCGAGCAGTACTTC. Residues: CASSEGGTFGEQYF. The chain carries TRBV2 and TRBJ2-7; D may be TRBD2 (6 bases). Trimming stripped 1 base from V and 6 bases from J, with 13 bases between. CDR1 is SNHLY, CDR2 FYNNEI, per germline. The CDR3 spans 14 residues.

The sample holds many counts of this clonotype. The CDR3 loop is CSARGQNSYEQYF. The CDR3 DNA reads as TGCAGTGCTAGAGGACAGAACTCCTACGAGCAGTACTTC. The J gene is TRBJ2-7, the V gene TRBV20-1, with D possibly being TRBD1 (5 bases). Germline-derived CDR1 and CDR2 are DFQATT and SNEGSKA (reference sequence). V shed 1 base and J shed 0 bases, with 7 bases lying between them. This CDR3 has 13 amino acids.

This chain joins TRBV28 and TRBJ2-7, with TRBD1 matching over 9 bases. After removal of 6 bases from V and 4 bases from J, the junction contained 10 bases not matched to a gene. Germline lookup yields CDR1 MDHEN and CDR2 SYDVKM. This CDR3 is built from 15 residues. The chain's CDR3 is CASRGPGTGRYEQYF. The CDR3 DNA follows: TGTGCCAGCAGGGGACCCGGGACAGGGAGATACGAGCAGTACTTC. Together with reference TRBV28 and TRBJ2-7, the CDR3 gives the full variable domain: DVKVTQSSRYLVKRTGEKVFLECVQDMDHENMFWYRQDPGLGLRLIYFSYDVKMKEKGDIPEGYSVSREKKERFSLILESASTNQTSMYLCASRGPGTGRYEQYFGPGTRLTVT.

This clonotype was observed at least ten times. This chain joins TRBV3-1 and TRBJ2-1, with D hard to call. Germline V gene data show CDR1 as LGHDT and CDR2 as YNNKEL (reference sequence). The CDR3 loop spans 11 amino acids. The ends were cut back, 4 bases at V and 9 bases at J, with 7 bases in the middle. DNA of the CDR3: TGTGCCAGCAGCCTCCGGGTTGAGCAGTTCTTC. It translates to CASSLRVEQFF.

This clonotype was detected only a few times. This may be a read error, as it is one base from a much larger clone. This chain joins TRBV28 and TRBJ2-7, with no clear D. The CDR3 length is 13 residues. Trimming took off 6 bases at V and 2 bases at J, with 11 bases between the two ends. Germline assignment: CDR1 MDHEN and CDR2 SYDVKM. CDR3 loop: CASRGTRAYEQYF. CDR3 nucleotide sequence: TGTGCCAGCAGGGGAACAAGGGCCTACGAGCAGTACTTC.

As concerns this clonotype: This may arise from a read error, as a much more abundant clone is one base away. The chain uses TRBV4-1 and TRBJ2-7; 10 bases fit TRBD1. Per the germline V gene, CDR1 is MGHRA and CDR2 is YSYEKL. The CDR3 runs 15 residues. This CDR3 reads CAGSQGQGFAYEQYF. CDR3 coding DNA: TGCGCCGGCAGCCAGGGACAGGGGTTCGCCTACGAGCAGTACTTC.

This chain uses TRBV20-1 with TRBJ2-1, with D hard to call. This CDR3 is 12 amino acids long. Trimming pared 5 bases from V and 9 bases from J, leaving 14 bases between. Germline CDR1 DFQATT, CDR2 SNEGSKA (reference sequence). CDR3 sequence: CSAQRGVGEQFF. The CDR3 nucleotides read TGCAGTGCTCAGCGTGGGGTGGGTGAGCAGTTCTTC.

This clonotype was seen only a few times. The chain uses TRBV3-1 and TRBJ1-6; no firm D call. Deletions cut 0 bases from V and 7 bases from J, with 13 bases between. CDR1 and CDR2 from the germline V gene are LGHDT and YNNKEL (reference sequence). The CDR3 loop spans 16 amino acids. Written as DNA, the CDR3 is TGTGCCAGCAGCCAAGATAGGCGTCAGCCGAATTCACCCCTCCACTTT. Translating gives CASSQDRRQPNSPLHF.

About this clonotype itself: A much larger clonotype is one base distant, so this may be a read error. J is TRBJ2-3 and V is TRBV12-3 or TRBV12-4, with TRBD1 matching 7 bases. The CDR3 spans 13 residues. The CDR3 loop is CAGRSGTADTQYF. In DNA form, the CDR3 reads TGTGCCGGCAGAAGTGGGACAGCAGATACGCAGTATTTT.

To note about this clonotype: This may be a read error, as it is one base from a much larger clone. The chain uses TRBV9 and TRBJ2-1; the D gene is possibly TRBD1 (5 bases). This CDR3 has 14 residues. The ends were cut back, 0 bases at V and 13 bases at J, with 17 bases in the middle. Germline values: CDR1 SGDLS, CDR2 YYNGEE. CDR3: CASSVAQGAETQFF. The CDR3 DNA sequence: TGTGCCAGCAGCGTAGCCCAGGGTGCGGAGACCCAGTTCTTC.

This clonotype was picked up many times. This sequence joins TRBV7-3 and TRBJ2-1; 10 bases map to TRBD2. In germline, CDR1 is SGHTA, CDR2 FQGTGA. The CDR3 totals 17 residues. V was clipped by 0 bases and J by 6 bases; unmatched bases: 8. This chain's CDR3 is CASSLTAGGYMFNEQFF. The DNA of the CDR3 is TGTGCCAGCAGCTTAACAGCGGGGGGGTATATGTTCAATGAGCAGTTCTTC.

This clonotype was counted between two and nine times. This chain uses TRBV7-2 with TRBJ2-7, with D perhaps matching TRBD1 or TRBD2 (6 bases each). This CDR3 region has 16 residues. Germline loops: CDR1 SGHTA, CDR2 FQGNSA. V was pared by 1 base and J by 1 base, with 14 bases between. Written as DNA, the CDR3 is TGTGCCAGCAGCTTAGGGTCGGGGGCCACGTCCTACGAGCAGTACTTC. Translated: CASSLGSGATSYEQYF.

This clonotype was seen repeatedly, ten times or more. V usage is TRBV9 and J usage is TRBJ2-1; the match to TRBD2 covers 10 bases. The germline gives CDR1 SGDLS, CDR2 YYNGEE. Trimming cost V 0 bases and J 2 bases; bases outside gene matches: 2. The CDR3 contains 16 residues. The CDR3 nucleotides read TGTGCCAGCAGCGTAGGTCTAGCGGGGGCCTACAATGAGCAGTTCTTC. This sequence encodes CASSVGLAGAYNEQFF.

This sequence joins TRBV20-1 and TRBJ1-1; D is ambiguous. This CDR3 contains 15 residues. CDR1 is DFQATT, CDR2 SNEGSKA, per germline (reference sequence). Between the trimmed V and J ends, which lost 1 base and 4 bases, there was a span of 16 bases. The CDR3 nucleotides read TGCAGTGCTAGAGTTCTGGAGAAGCAGAGCACTGAAGCTTTCTTT. This translates into CSARVLEKQSTEAFF.

This clonotype has a handful of counts. This chain links TRBV28 with TRBJ2-7, with D unresolved. This CDR3 is built from 14 residues. Trimming removed 3 bases from V and 2 bases from J, with 11 bases in between. Germline V lookup: CDR1 MDHEN, CDR2 SYDVKM. CDR3 sequence: CASSLFESPYEQYF. The CDR3 nucleotides are TGTGCCAGCAGTTTGTTCGAATCACCCTACGAGCAGTACTTC.

The V gene is TRBV5-4, the J gene TRBJ2-7; 11 bases agree with TRBD2. Germline values: CDR1 SGHNT, CDR2 YYREEE (reference sequence). Trimming removed 0 bases from V and 2 bases from J; junction bases left unmatched: 4. The CDR3 sequence is 16 residues long. CDR3 residues: CASSLGLAGTTYEQYF. In nucleotides, the CDR3 is TGTGCCAGCAGCTTGGGACTAGCGGGAACAACCTACGAGCAGTACTTC.